Sequencing of this T cell receptor beta chain was carried out in a study of shared clonotypes between healthy human individuals (dated by TCRdb to about 2020). About the study as a whole: A couple of women and a few men aged 18 to 49 years were included in the cohort. For each donor, CD4 naive and CD4 memory were each given three plates, CD8 naive was given two plates, and CD8 memory was given one plate. Blood TCR repertoires of five healthy adults were deeply sequenced to estimate repertoire size and the extent of clonotype sharing between individuals. Libraries were prepared and TCR repertoires were sequenced by different laboratories using diverse techniques, in order to increase sequencing depth and limit assay-specific biases. Between about 0.85 and 9.5 billion PBMCs per donor were obtained by leukapheresis. Findings and caveats that apply to the study as a whole: Rarefaction of sorted-subset datasets indicated incomplete sequencing despite the large sequencing depth. Clonotypes shared by all four sorted-subset donors showed higher generation probabilities than non-shared clonotypes. When a handful of donors were compared, the shared fraction of clonotypes was 5% to 6.5% for naive CD4, 3.5% to 4% for naive CD8, more than 2% for memory CD4, and about 0.36% for memory CD8. Sampling was restricted to blood, and TCR repertoires in tissue are likely to differ from TCR repertoires in blood. Because the study included only a small number of donors, the genetic and exposure-history diversity represented was limited. Based on pairwise subsampling, the degree of clonotype sharing among donors was expected to be affected by sequencing depth. Estimated clonotype richness was generally larger for naive than for memory subsets.

The germline V gene specifies MDHEN as CDR1 and SYDVKM as CDR2. The cysteine opens and the phenylalanine closes a CDR3 of 14 amino acids. Only CDR3 DNA remains: 42 bases, in frame from the first base. Cut back by 4 bases and 6 bases, the V and J ends lie 13 bases apart. TCR CDR3 regions were amplified from genomic DNA by multiplex PCR using the deep immunoSEQ assay. For each cell subset, the extracted genomic DNA was distributed evenly across all wells of several immunoSEQ 96-well plates, and each plate served as one replicate. For sorted subsets, 200 to 250 ng genomic DNA, equal to tens of thousands of T cell genomes, was loaded into each replicate PCR. Purified libraries were quantified with a Qubit 3.0 fluorometer, sized on a Bioanalyzer 2100, and re-quantified with the KAPA Library Quantification kit. Every immunoSEQ 96-well plate was sequenced on a dedicated single-read 150-cycle Illumina NextSeq 550 flow cell. From the authors' description of their analysis: The immunoSEQ output contained only junctional sequences without quality scores, so filtering could not match that applied to full-length reads. To assign V/J genes and CDR3, sequences were annotated against IMGT germline references using PyIR, a Python wrapper for IgBLAST v1.9. Reads with weak V/J assignments (E-value above 1e-6), missing CDR3, stop codons, out-of-frame junctions, or ambiguous translated residues were removed. V3J clonotypes were defined as sequences sharing an identical inferred V gene, J gene, and CDR3 amino acid sequence. Percentage overlap between repertoires was calculated by dividing the number of shared unique clonotypes by the size of the smaller repertoire. Repertoire richness was assessed with RTK rarefaction, the Chao1 estimator, and Recon v2.1 estimates of unobserved clonotypes. Generation probabilities were computed with OLGA for all TCRbeta clonotypes obtained by the gDNA method from several donors. This is the immuneACCESS table as TCRdb keeps it, with only in-frame sequences that have V and J called. A part of the clones is gone; compared with another copy, unresolved V genes explain less than half, and the rest is unexplained. That table furnishes V, J and clone size, whereas the DNA furnished D and trimming. This sample lists approximately 2.1 million clones; 93% were detected once. About 0.41% of the sample is in the top ten clones.

The donors were healthy, HIV-negative adults with no recently reported acute infections or vaccinations. Only Caucasian adults living in Nashville, Tennessee, USA were represented among the donors. CD4+ T cells were enriched by magnetic negative selection; naive cells were then positively selected on CD45RA, and the negative fraction formed the memory subset. Blood was collected by leukapheresis, and PBMCs were isolated by Ficoll-Histopaque density gradient centrifugation and then cryopreserved in liquid nitrogen vapor phase. Analytical flow cytometry was used to check the purity and quantity of every magnetically sorted T cell population. From each sorted fraction, genomic DNA was isolated and quantified by UV absorbance on a Nanodrop 2000c. Concerning this clone itself: It lacks a known antigen. No qualities accompany the bases; no much larger clone lies one base away.

This receptor was taken from a man aged 18 to 35 in good health. Some clones in this sample may be carry-over from other donors' samples. The sequence links TRBV28 to TRBJ2-1, with no reliable assignment of the D segment. Sequencing was carried out using naive CD4+ T cells from PBMCs. The meaning of the sample's cell subset or site label: CD45RA+ positively selected. At the DNA level, the sequence is TGTGCCAGCAGTTCTCATCCGGAAGGCAATGAGCAGTTCTTC. The resulting protein is CASSSHPEGNEQFF.